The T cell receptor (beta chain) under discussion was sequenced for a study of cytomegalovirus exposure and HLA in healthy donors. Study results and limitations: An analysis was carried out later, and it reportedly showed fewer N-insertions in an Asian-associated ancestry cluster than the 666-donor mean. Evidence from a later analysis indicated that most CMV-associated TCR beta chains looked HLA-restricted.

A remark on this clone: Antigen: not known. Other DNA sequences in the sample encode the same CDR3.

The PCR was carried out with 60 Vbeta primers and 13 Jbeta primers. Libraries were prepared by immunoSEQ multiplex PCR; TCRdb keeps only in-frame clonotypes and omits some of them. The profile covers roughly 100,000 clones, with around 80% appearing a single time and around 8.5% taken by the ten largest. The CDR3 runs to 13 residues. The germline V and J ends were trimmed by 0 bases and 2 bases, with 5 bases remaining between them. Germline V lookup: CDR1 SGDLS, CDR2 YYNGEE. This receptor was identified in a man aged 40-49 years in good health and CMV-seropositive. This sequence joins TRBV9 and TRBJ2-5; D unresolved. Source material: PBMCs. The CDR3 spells CASSVALQETQYF. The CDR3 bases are TGTGCCAGCAGCGTAGCCTTACAAGAGACCCAGTACTTC.